The T cell receptor beta chain described here comes from a study of T cell changes during pregnancy in multiple sclerosis. CDR3 length equals 16 residues. From germline, CDR1 is MGHDK and CDR2 SYGVNS. V dropped 4 bases and J dropped 4; count of bases not matched to a gene: 9. Sequencing used immunoSEQ multiplex PCR; TCRdb keeps in-frame clones, though not all of them. This table has about 84,000 clones, about 94% appearing once. This receptor was obtained from a female donor in good health, enrolled as a control in a pregnancy study. The chain joins TRBV25-1 to TRBJ1-2; TRBD1 matches at 10 bases. The sequencing here drew on peripheral blood, taken in the second trimester of pregnancy. CDR3 in amino acids: CASSGTRTGGAYGYTF. CDR3 coding DNA: TGTGCCAGCAGTGGCACTCGGACAGGGGGAGCCTATGGCTACACCTTC.